This T cell receptor (beta chain) stems from a study of pediatric ulcerative colitis. The table came from immunoSEQ multiplex PCR; TCRdb's copy has only in-frame clones and leaves some out. The sample consists of some 10,000 clones, about four fifths of them appearing once. During colonoscopy, one to two rectal pinch biopsies were collected. The CDR3 is 15 residues long. Per the germline V gene, CDR1 is SGHTA and CDR2 is FQGNSA. Trimming removed 3 bases from V and 3 bases from J, with 14 bases in between. This clone was seen just once. The sequencing sample was made of gut tissue. The chain employs TRBV7-2 and TRBJ1-1; no clear D gene. The receptor was isolated from a girl aged 10 to 17 who was a control in a study of pediatric ulcerative colitis. In DNA, the CDR3 is TGTGCCAGCAGCTTCGTGCTAACTGTATACACTGAAGCTTTCTTT. It translates to CASSFVLTVYTEAFF.